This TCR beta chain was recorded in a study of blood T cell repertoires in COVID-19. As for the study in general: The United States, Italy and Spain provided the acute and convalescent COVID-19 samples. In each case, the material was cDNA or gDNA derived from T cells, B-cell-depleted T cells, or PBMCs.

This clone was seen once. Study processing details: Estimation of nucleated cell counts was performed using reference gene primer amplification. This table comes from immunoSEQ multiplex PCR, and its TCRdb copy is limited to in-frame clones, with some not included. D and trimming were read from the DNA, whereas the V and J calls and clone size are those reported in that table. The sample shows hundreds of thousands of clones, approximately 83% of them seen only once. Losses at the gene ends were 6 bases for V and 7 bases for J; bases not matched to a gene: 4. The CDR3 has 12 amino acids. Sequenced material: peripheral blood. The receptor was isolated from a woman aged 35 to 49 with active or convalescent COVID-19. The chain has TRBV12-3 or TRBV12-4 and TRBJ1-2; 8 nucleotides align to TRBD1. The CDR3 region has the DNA TGTGCCAGCAGCAGGGGGCTTTTTGGCTACACCTTC. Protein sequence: CASSRGLFGYTF.